This T cell receptor (beta chain) emerged from a study of blood T cell repertoires in COVID-19. This clone was counted at least ten times. Other DNA sequences in this sample translate to the same CDR3. The data were produced by immunoSEQ multiplex PCR, yet TCRdb's version contains in-frame clones alone and is incomplete. The sample contains about 280,000 clones, roughly 80% of which appear only once. V trimming: 1 base; J trimming: 2 bases; junction bases outside the gene matches: 8. Germline CDR1 SGHTA, CDR2 FQGNSA. There are 18 residues in the CDR3. The genes are TRBV7-2 and TRBJ2-5; 12 bases align to TRBD2. The receptor's source is a woman aged 50 to 60 who had recovered from COVID-19. The specimen sequenced was peripheral blood. This CDR3 is CASSLGVTSGGGQETQYF. The CDR3 nucleotides read TGTGCCAGCAGCTTAGGCGTGACTAGCGGGGGAGGTCAAGAGACCCAGTACTTC.